Listed below are T cell receptor beta chains from one sample, sequenced in a study of T cell repertoires in cytomegalovirus infection. Antigen specificity for these receptors is unknown. MiXCR was run by TCRdb on the reads, yielding one entry per CDR3 protein. The sample holds about 830,000 distinct CDR3 sequences, about 30% seen once. Sequenced here: cultured CD8+ T cells from PBMCs, sampled from culture after CMV antigen stimulation. Source of these receptors: a human donor in good health (CMV status not recorded). Some clones in this sample may be carry-over from other donors' samples. CDR3s include the opening cysteine and the closing phenylalanine or tryptophan. D genes are given only for firm matches. The size entry is marked missing in some rows and otherwise reads once, few, many or a size class.

J gene | D gene | clone size | V gene | CDR3 protein | CDR3 DNA
TRBJ2-7 | - | - | TRBV7-8 | CASTFSGAGTAYEQYF | TGTGCCAGCACCTTTTCCGGGGCGGGCACCGCCTACGAGCAGTACTTC
TRBJ2-5 | - | few | TRBV6-6 | CASSYSGVGGETQYF | TGTGCCAGCAGTTACTCCGGGGTAGGAGGGGAGACCCAGTACTTC
TRBJ1-2 | - | - | TRBV24-1 | CATMDNWGGYTF | TGTGCCACCATGGACAATTGGGGTGGCTACACCTTC
TRBJ1-1 | - | few | TRBV7-9 | CASRESPDMNTEAFF | TGTGCCAGCAGGGAGAGTCCCGACATGAACACTGAAGCTTTCTTT
TRBJ2-5 | - | - | TRBV24-1 | CATSDPDSRGETQYF | TGTGCCACCAGTGATCCTGACAGCCGTGGGGAGACCCAGTACTTC
TRBJ2-2 | - | - | TRBV6-5 | CASSYSGGPVGELFF | TGTGCCAGCAGTTACTCGGGGGGGCCGGTCGGGGAGCTGTTTTTT
TRBJ2-5 | TRBD2 | many | TRBV7-8 | CASSLGPAGGNPFQETQYF | TGTGCCAGCAGCTTAGGCCCAGCGGGGGGGAACCCCTTCCAAGAGACCCAGTACTTC
TRBJ2-1 | TRBD2 | - | TRBV27 | CASIPGGPRNEQFF | TGTGCCAGCATCCCGGGGGGGCCGAGGAATGAGCAGTTCTTC
TRBJ1-1 | TRBD1 | - | TRBV11-1 | CASSVRWGTGVNTEAFF | TGTGCCAGCAGCGTGAGATGGGGGACAGGGGTGAACACTGAAGCTTTCTTT
TRBJ2-3 | - | - | TRBV5-1 | CASSGNAGPRRMDTQYF | TGCGCCAGCAGCGGGAATGCAGGACCCAGAAGGATGGATACGCAGTATTTT
TRBJ2-5 | - | - | TRBV7-8 | CASSYLDGRQETQYF | TGTGCCAGCAGCTACCTGGACGGGCGTCAAGAGACCCAGTACTTC
TRBJ2-1 | - | many | TRBV5-1 | CASSLGLFSYNEQFF | TGCGCCAGCAGCTTGGGACTATTCTCCTACAATGAGCAGTTCTTC
TRBJ2-2 | TRBD1 | - | TRBV7-8 | CASSEGQKTRELFF | TGTGCCAGCAGCGAGGGACAGAAGACCAGGGAGCTGTTTTTT
TRBJ2-3 | - | few | TRBV6-5 | CASSYSLDFLTDTQYF | TGTGCCAGCAGTTACTCCCTGGATTTTCTCACAGATACGCAGTATTTT
TRBJ2-1 | - | - | TRBV5-8 | CASSSVWSGEQFF | TGTGCCAGCAGCAGTGTGTGGTCGGGGGAGCAGTTCTTC
TRBJ2-3 | - | - | TRBV27 | CASSPSTGNTQYF | TGTGCCAGCAGTCCTTCTACAGGGAATACGCAGTATTTT
TRBJ1-1 | TRBD1 | - | TRBV6-6 | CASSSSQGTTEAFF | TGTGCCAGCAGTTCCTCACAGGGGACCACTGAAGCTTTCTTT
TRBJ2-1 | TRBD2 | - | TRBV7-9 | CASSLGGRGNEQFF | TGTGCCAGCAGCTTAGGGGGGAGGGGCAATGAGCAGTTCTTC
TRBJ1-2 | TRBD1 | - | TRBV5-5 | CASSEQGPGYGYTF | TGTGCCAGCAGCGAACAGGGGCCGGGCTATGGCTACACCTTC
TRBJ2-2 | TRBD1 | - | TRBV25-1 | CASRDWDSPRLFF | TGTGCCAGCAGAGATTGGGACAGTCCGAGGCTGTTTTTT
TRBJ2-1 | TRBD1 | few | TRBV12-3/TRBV12-4 | CASSLGRQGAAEQFF | TGTGCCAGCAGTTTGGGGAGACAGGGGGCGGCTGAGCAGTTCTTC
TRBJ2-5 | TRBD1 | - | TRBV7-6 | CASSLTGAGPYF | TGTGCCAGCAGCTTAACAGGGGCTGGGCCGTACTTC
TRBJ1-1 | TRBD1 | - | TRBV6-1 | CASSDRGVNTEAFF | TGTGCCAGCAGCGACAGGGGCGTGAACACTGAAGCTTTCTTT
TRBJ1-2 | - | - | TRBV4-1 | CASSQENRSKGYTF | TGTGCCAGCAGCCAAGAAAACCGATCTAAGGGCTACACCTTC
TRBJ2-7 | - | - | TRBV27 | CASGGASSYEQYF | TGTGCCAGCGGAGGGGCCAGCTCCTACGAGCAGTACTTC
TRBJ2-3 | TRBD2 | many | TRBV24-1 | CATSAGHSGGSTDTQYF | TGTGCCACCAGTGCGGGGCATAGCGGGGGTAGCACAGATACGCAGTATTTT
TRBJ2-3 | - | few | TRBV29-1 | CSVEILGTDTQYF | TGCAGCGTTGAAATACTCGGCACAGATACGCAGTATTTT
TRBJ2-1 | TRBD1 | few | TRBV2 | CASTRDRQFF | TGTGCCAGCACCCGGGACAGGCAGTTCTTC
TRBJ2-1 | - | many | TRBV7-9 | CASSPTADEQFF | TGTGCCAGCAGCCCTACGGCCGATGAGCAGTTCTTC
TRBJ1-3 | - | - | TRBV27 | CASSSGNSGNTIYF | TGTGCCAGCAGTTCGGGTAACTCTGGAAACACCATATATTTT
TRBJ2-1 | TRBD1 | - | TRBV2 | CASSGNPGQGDYNEQFF | TGTGCCAGCAGCGGGAATCCGGGACAGGGGGACTACAATGAGCAGTTCTTC
TRBJ2-3 | - | - | TRBV12-3/TRBV12-4 | CASSYHYRGPTDTQYF | TGTGCCAGCAGTTATCATTATCGGGGTCCCACAGATACGCAGTATTTT
TRBJ2-7 | TRBD1 | - | TRBV7-9 | CASSSMTGTEYEQYF | TGTGCCAGCAGTTCAATGACCGGGACAGAATACGAGCAGTACTTC
TRBJ1-6 | TRBD1 | - | TRBV7-6 | CASSPKTGTLNNSPLHF | TGTGCCAGCAGCCCCAAGACAGGGACTCTCAATAATTCACCCCTCCACTTT
TRBJ1-5 | - | few | TRBV12-3/TRBV12-4 | CASSPLYLQRGYQPQHF | TGTGCCAGCAGTCCCCTCTACCTACAACGGGGATATCAGCCCCAGCATTTT
TRBJ2-5 | - | - | TRBV18 | CASSPPTDQETQYF | TGTGCCAGCTCACCACCGACAGACCAAGAGACCCAGTACTTC
TRBJ2-7 | - | - | TRBV6-1 | CASSPLTGYEQYF | TGTGCCAGCAGCCCCCTTACAGGATACGAGCAGTACTTC
TRBJ1-5 | - | - | TRBV28 | CASSLWDSGSNQPQHF | TGTGCCAGCAGTTTATGGGACAGTGGAAGCAATCAGCCCCAGCATTTT
TRBJ2-2 | TRBD1 | many | TRBV7-2 | CASSATGGVYTGELFF | TGTGCCAGCAGCGCGACAGGGGGCGTTTACACCGGGGAGCTGTTTTTT
TRBJ1-1 | - | few | TRBV6-1 | CASSGPEEAFF | TGTGCCAGCAGTGGACCGGAAGAAGCTTTCTTT
TRBJ2-3 | TRBD2 | - | TRBV10-3 | CAISGPDFIAGATDTQYF | TGTGCCATCAGTGGCCCAGACTTCATAGCGGGGGCTACAGATACGCAGTATTTT
TRBJ2-3 | - | few | TRBV20-1 | CSARDGGSAGTDTQYF | TGCAGTGCTAGAGATGGTGGGTCAGCCGGCACAGATACGCAGTATTTT
TRBJ2-1 | TRBD1 | - | TRBV7-9 | CASSSTGQGYNEQFF | TGTGCCAGCAGCTCGACGGGACAGGGATACAATGAGCAGTTCTTC
TRBJ1-2 | TRBD1 | few | TRBV4-1 | CASSQDGQGRTF | TGCGCCAGCAGCCAAGATGGACAGGGCCGGACCTTC
TRBJ1-5 | - | - | TRBV6-5 | CASTPRGYNQPQHF | TGTGCCAGCACCCCCCGCGGCTACAATCAGCCCCAGCATTTT
TRBJ1-2 | TRBD1 | - | TRBV27 | CAVRDSAPGGYTF | TGTGCCGTGCGGGACAGTGCCCCAGGAGGCTACACCTTC
TRBJ2-3 | - | - | TRBV6-6 | CASSYTLGGGGPRDTQYF | TGTGCCAGCAGTTACACTTTGGGCGGCGGGGGCCCCAGGGATACGCAGTATTTT
TRBJ2-1 | - | few | TRBV6-2/TRBV6-3 | CASSYSEISYNEQFF | TGTGCCAGCAGTTACTCGGAAATCTCCTACAATGAGCAGTTCTTC
TRBJ2-3 | - | few | TRBV24-1 | CATSDSSTQYF | TGTGCCACCAGTGATTCCTCTACGCAGTATTTT
TRBJ2-2 | - | - | TRBV7-6 | CASSLTKEGPNTGELFF | TGTGCCAGCAGCTTAACGAAGGAGGGGCCAAACACCGGGGAGCTGTTTTTT
TRBJ1-4 | - | - | TRBV4-1 | CASSSPGDEKLFF | TGCGCCAGCAGTTCCCCAGGGGACGAAAAACTGTTTTTT
TRBJ2-4 | - | - | TRBV20-1 | CSARETGLAKNIQYF | TGCAGTGCTAGAGAAACAGGGTTAGCCAAAAACATTCAGTACTTC
TRBJ2-3 | TRBD1 | - | TRBV4-3 | CASSQDRTGGTDTQYF | TGCGCCAGCAGCCAAGACCGGACAGGGGGCACAGATACGCAGTATTTT
TRBJ2-1 | - | - | TRBV24-1 | CATSDLAGVPYNEQFF | TGTGCCACCAGTGATTTGGCAGGGGTCCCCTACAATGAGCAGTTCTTC
TRBJ2-3 | - | few | TRBV28 | CASSHRDVTDTQYF | TGTGCCAGCAGTCACCGGGACGTCACAGATACGCAGTATTTT
TRBJ2-7 | TRBD2 | many | TRBV7-6 | CASSLEWTSGSHEQYF | TGTGCCAGCAGCTTGGAGTGGACTAGCGGCTCTCACGAGCAGTACTTC
TRBJ1-4 | - | few | TRBV11-2 | CASSYLEGNNEKLFF | TGTGCCAGCAGCTATCTCGAGGGGAACAATGAAAAACTGTTTTTT
TRBJ2-7 | TRBD2 | few | TRBV7-9 | CASSMRGDPYEQYF | TGTGCCAGCAGCATGCGGGGGGACCCCTACGAGCAGTACTTC
TRBJ2-3 | - | - | TRBV20-1 | CSARAGRSTDTQYF | TGCAGTGCTAGGGCGGGGCGTAGCACAGATACGCAGTATTTT